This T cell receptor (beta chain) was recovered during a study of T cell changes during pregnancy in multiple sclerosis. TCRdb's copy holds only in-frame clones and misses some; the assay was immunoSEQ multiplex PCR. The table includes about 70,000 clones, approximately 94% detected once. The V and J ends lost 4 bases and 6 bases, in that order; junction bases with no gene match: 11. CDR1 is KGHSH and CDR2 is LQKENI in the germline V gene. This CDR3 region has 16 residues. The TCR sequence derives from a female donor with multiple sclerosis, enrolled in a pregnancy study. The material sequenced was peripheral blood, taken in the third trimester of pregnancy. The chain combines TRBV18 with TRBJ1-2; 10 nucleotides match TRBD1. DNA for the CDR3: TGTGCCAGCTCACTATACGGGACAGGGGACCGAAATGGCTACACCTTC. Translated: CASSLYGTGDRNGYTF.